The 8 T cell receptor beta chains below come from one sample, sequenced in a study of CD8 T cells in Susac syndrome. About 0.5 to 1 ug RNA was reverse transcribed with random hexamers. TCRdb fed the immunoSEQ multiplex PCR reads into MiXCR, producing one record per CDR3 protein. Of some 94,000 distinct CDR3 sequences in the sample, about 95% were seen once. The specimen was CD4+ T cells from PBMCs. These TCRs come from a human donor with Susac syndrome.

V usage is TRBV28 and J usage is TRBJ1-5, with unresolved D. The CDR3 sequence is 12 residues long. CDR1 MDHEN and CDR2 SYDVKM come from the germline V gene. Trimming stripped 4 bases from V and 6 bases from J, with 7 bases between. The CDR3 DNA is TGTGCCAGCAGTTCCGCCGGTCAGCCCCAGCATTTT. It specifies CASSSAGQPQHF.

The DNA of the CDR3 is TGTGCCTGGAGGGGCACTCAATCCCCTATCTACGAGCAGTACTTC. Its translation: CAWRGTQSPIYEQYF. V gene TRBV30 combines with J gene TRBJ2-7; D gene ambiguous. Germline V gives CDR1 GTSNPN, CDR2 SVGIG (reference sequence). The CDR3 contains 15 residues. The V end lost 3 bases, the J end lost 3 bases, and 18 bases lay between the germline ends.

The table lists this clonotype with a count of one. This chain links TRBV3-1 with TRBJ2-7, with no clear D. The V gene lost 0 bases and the J gene lost 3 bases, with 12 bases spanning the gap. The germline V gene encodes CDR1 LGHDT and CDR2 YNNKEL (reference sequence). The CDR3 is 15 amino acids. The CDR3 is CASSQDEDLVYEQYF. DNA of the CDR3: TGTGCCAGCAGCCAAGACGAAGACTTAGTCTACGAGCAGTACTTC.

This clonotype was counted once. The chain combines TRBV28 with TRBJ2-4, with D perhaps TRBD1 (7 bases). Germline assignment: CDR1 MDHEN and CDR2 SYDVKM. Trimming removed 6 bases from V and 6 bases from J, with 12 bases in between. The length of the CDR3 is 13 residues. The CDR3 is CASRPGGSNIQYF. CDR3 sequence (DNA): TGTGCCAGCAGGCCAGGGGGGTCAAACATTCAGTACTTC.

The chain carries TRBV20-1 and TRBJ2-7; tentatively, D is TRBD1 or TRBD2 (5 bases each). CDR3 length: 20 residues. Germline V CDR1 and CDR2: DFQATT, SNEGSKA (reference sequence). V gave up 3 bases and J gave up 0 bases, with 30 bases separating them. This CDR3 is CSASPWDPGRRLNSSYEQYF. CDR3 nucleotide sequence: TGCAGTGCTAGCCCCTGGGACCCGGGACGGAGGCTAAACAGCTCCTACGAGCAGTACTTC.

The V gene is TRBV5-6, the J gene TRBJ2-2; D gene ambiguous. Germline assignment: CDR1 SGHDT and CDR2 YYEEEE. V was clipped by 7 bases and J by 7 bases, with 14 bases between them. The CDR3 contains 13 residues. CDR3 residues: CASRNGGFGELFF. In nucleotides, the CDR3 is TGTGCCAGCCGAAACGGCGGTTTCGGGGAGCTGTTTTTT.

V gene TRBV25-1 combines with J gene TRBJ2-4, with a possible D match to TRBD1 (5 bases). The CDR3 contains 14 residues. The V gene lost 6 bases and the J gene lost 9 bases, with 18 bases spanning the gap. Germline assignment: CDR1 MGHDK and CDR2 SYGVNS. The CDR3 DNA is TGTGCCAGCAGCTCCTTAGGGGTAGGGTCCATTCAGTACTTC. It translates to CASSSLGVGSIQYF.

The chain uses TRBV14 and TRBJ2-4, with D unclear. Per the germline V gene, CDR1 is SGHDN and CDR2 is FVKESK. The CDR3 covers 17 residues. Deletions cut 0 bases from V and 0 bases from J, with 12 bases between. DNA of the CDR3: TGTGCCAGCAGCCAAGATGGTCCGGTGGGAGCCAAAAACATTCAGTACTTC. Protein sequence: CASSQDGPVGAKNIQYF.